The following is a T cell receptor beta chain sequence with its context. Repertoires were generated with immunoSEQ multiplex PCR, while TCRdb's copy carries only in-frame clones and drops some. The sample lists 40,000 to 55,000 clones, about 89% occurring once. The entry originates in a study of control samples from healthy donors and cancer patients. V lost 0 bases and J lost 3, with 8 bases in between. In germline, CDR1 is MNHNY, CDR2 SVGAGI (reference sequence). The CDR3 has 14 amino acids. What was sequenced was PBMCs. The V gene is TRBV6-6, the J gene TRBJ1-1; D is unclear. This sequence originates from an older woman with lung cancer. CDR3 DNA: TGTGCCAGCAGTTACTCTATACGACACACTGAAGCTTTCTTT. Amino acids: CASSYSIRHTEAFF.